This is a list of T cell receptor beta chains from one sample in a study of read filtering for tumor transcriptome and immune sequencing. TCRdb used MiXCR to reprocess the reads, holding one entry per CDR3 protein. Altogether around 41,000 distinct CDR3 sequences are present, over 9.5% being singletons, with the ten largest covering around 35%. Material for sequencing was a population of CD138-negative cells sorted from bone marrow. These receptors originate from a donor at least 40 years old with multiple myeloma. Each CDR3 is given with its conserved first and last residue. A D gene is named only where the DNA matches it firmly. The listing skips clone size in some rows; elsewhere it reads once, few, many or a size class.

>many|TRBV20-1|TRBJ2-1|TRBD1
TGCAGTGCTATCCGGTCACAGGGGATTGGTGAGCAGTTCTTC
CSAIRSQGIGEQFF
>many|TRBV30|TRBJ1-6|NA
TGTGCCTGGAGTGTATCGGGTTCACCCCTCCACTTT
CAWSVSGSPLHF
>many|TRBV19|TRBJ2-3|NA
TGTGCCAGTAGCCCAGGATGGCAGGCGGATACGCAGTATTTT
CASSPGWQADTQYF
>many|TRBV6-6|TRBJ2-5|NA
TGTGCCAGCAGTTACCTGGGGGGGCTACAAGAGACCCAGTACTTC
CASSYLGGLQETQYF
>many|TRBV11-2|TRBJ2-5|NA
TGTGCCACGTGGGCGAGCGGGTCGGCTGAGACCCAGTACTTC
CATWASGSAETQYF
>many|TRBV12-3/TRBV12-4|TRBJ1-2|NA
TGTGCCAGCACCAGGGACACAAACTATGGCTACACCTTC
CASTRDTNYGYTF
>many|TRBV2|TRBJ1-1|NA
TGTGCCAGCAGTGGGGCTCAAGCTTTCTTT
CASSGAQAFF
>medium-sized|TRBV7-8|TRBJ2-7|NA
TGTGCCAGCAGCTTAGAGAGGTCGGACGAGCAGTACTTC
CASSLERSDEQYF
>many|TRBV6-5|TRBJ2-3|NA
TGTGCCAGCAGCCACTATTATACGCAGTATTTT
CASSHYYTQYF
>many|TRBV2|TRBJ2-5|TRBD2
TGTGCCAGCCTAGCGGGGGCGGGGGAGACCCAGTACTTC
CASLAGAGETQYF
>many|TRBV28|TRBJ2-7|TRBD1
TGTGCCAGCAGTTCTACCAGGGGGCGCGCGTACGAGCAGTACTTC
CASSSTRGRAYEQYF
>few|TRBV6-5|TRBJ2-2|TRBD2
TGTGCCAGCGGTTACACCCGACTAGCGGGGGGAACAATCAGCGGGGAGCTGTTTTTT
CASGYTRLAGGTISGELFF
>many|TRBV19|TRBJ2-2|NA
TGTGCCACTAAGGGGCGCCGTACCGGGGAGCTGTTTTTT
CATKGRRTGELFF
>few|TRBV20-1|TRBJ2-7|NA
TGCAGTGCTAGAGTATTTGGGGGTATCGATTCCTACGAGCAGTACTTC
CSARVFGGIDSYEQYF
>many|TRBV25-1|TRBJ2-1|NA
TGTGCCAGCAGGGGGGGAGTTTATGAGCAGTTCTTC
CASRGGVYEQFF
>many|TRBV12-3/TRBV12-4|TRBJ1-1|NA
TGTGCCAGCAGAATAAGCCCAGGGAGAACGGACACTGAAGCTTTCTTT
CASRISPGRTDTEAFF
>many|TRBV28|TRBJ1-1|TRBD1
TGTGCCAGCAGTCTAACCCAGGGGGCCATTGAAGCTTTCTTT
CASSLTQGAIEAFF
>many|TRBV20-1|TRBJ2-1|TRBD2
TGCAGTGCTATCCGGACTAGCGGCAATGAGCAGTTCTTC
CSAIRTSGNEQFF
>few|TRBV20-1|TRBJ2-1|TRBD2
TGCAGTGCTTACGGAGGTTTAGGTAGCGGGGCCAGCTCCTACAATGAGCAGTTCTTC
CSAYGGLGSGASSYNEQFF
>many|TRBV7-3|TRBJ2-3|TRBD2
TGTGCCAGCAGCTCCAGCGGGGGGTTCACAGATACGCAGTATTTT
CASSSSGGFTDTQYF
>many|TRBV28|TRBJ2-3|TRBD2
TGTGCCAGCAGTCCCCGGGGGGGGGGCGCGACAGATACGCAGTATTTT
CASSPRGGGATDTQYF
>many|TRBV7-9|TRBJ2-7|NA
TGTGCCAGCAGCTTTGGCAAGGGCAGTAATTCCTACGAGCAGTACTTC
CASSFGKGSNSYEQYF
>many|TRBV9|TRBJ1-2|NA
TGTGCCAGCAGCGTCGGGGTTCCCCGGCCGGATGGCTACACCTTC
CASSVGVPRPDGYTF
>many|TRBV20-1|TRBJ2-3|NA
TGCAGTGCTGATAAGCGGGCGAGCACAGATACGCAGTATTTT
CSADKRASTDTQYF
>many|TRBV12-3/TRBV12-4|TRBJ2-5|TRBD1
TGTGCCAGCAGCTCGGACAGGCTTCAAGAGACCCAGTACTTC
CASSSDRLQETQYF
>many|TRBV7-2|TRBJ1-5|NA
TGTGCCAGCAGCTTAATAACAGACTATCAGCCCCAGCATTTT
CASSLITDYQPQHF
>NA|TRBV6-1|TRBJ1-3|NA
TGTGCCAGCAGTGAATTCCCGGGAAATATCTTGGCCAGCGGAAACACCATATGTTTT
CASSEFPGNILASGNTICF
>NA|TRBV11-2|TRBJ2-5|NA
TGTGCCAGCAGCCCGTACAGGACGCAAGAGACCCAGTACTTC
CASSPYRTQETQYF
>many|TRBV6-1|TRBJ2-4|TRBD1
TGTGCCAGCAGTACCGGACAGGGAGAAGCCAAAAACATTCAGTACTTC
CASSTGQGEAKNIQYF
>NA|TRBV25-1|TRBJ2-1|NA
TGTGCCAGCAGTGTATTAGAGGGCCGTGTCTACAACGAGCAGTCCTTC
CASSVLEGRVYNEQSF
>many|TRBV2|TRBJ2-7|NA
TGTGCCAGCAGTCTGCAGGGGTCCTACGAGCAGTACTTC
CASSLQGSYEQYF
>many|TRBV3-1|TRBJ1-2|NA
TGTGCCAGCAGCCAAAGGCAGGGCCCTAACTATGGCTACACCTTC
CASSQRQGPNYGYTF